This T cell receptor beta chain appears in the sequencing data of a study of identical twins. Findings and caveats of the study: Excess twin sharing in beta out-of-frame sequences was weaker. There were fewer insertions in abundant cord blood beta clonotypes, but memory repertoires showed no such pattern.

cDNA carried unique molecular identifiers, and a universal primer site was added by template switching. TCRdb analysed the 5' RACE reads with MiXCR anew, one entry per CDR3 protein. The sample consists of roughly 1.6 million distinct CDR3 sequences, roughly a third of them appearing once. Concerning this clonotype: The antigen is not known.

The CDR3 runs to 14 residues. Germline V gene data show CDR1 as GTSNPN and CDR2 as SVGIG (reference sequence). The junction had 17 bases not matched to a gene; V was cut back by 6 bases and J by 11 bases. The chain links TRBV30 to TRBJ2-5, with 8 bases identical to TRBD1. The TCR comes from a newborn girl in good health. Sequencing was carried out using cord blood. In DNA, the CDR3 is TGTGCCTGCACGGGACAGGCTTCTTACAATGAGCAGTACTTC. As protein: CACTGQASYNEQYF. The entire variable domain, with the rest obtained from reference TRBV30 and TRBJ2-5, is as follows: SQTIHQWPATLVQPVGSPLSLECTVEGTSNPNLYWYRQAAGRGLQLLFYSVGIGQISSEVPQNLSASRPQDRQFILSSKKLLLSDSGFYLCACTGQASYNEQYFGPGTRLLVL.